One T cell receptor (beta chain) is described in this entry. The sample originates from a study of blood T cell repertoires in COVID-19. Study as a whole: Both acute and convalescent COVID-19 samples were obtained from the United States, Italy and Spain. The cDNA or gDNA used as material had been derived from T cells, B-cell-depleted T cells, or PBMCs.

Authors' methods: Amplification from reference gene primers served as the basis for estimated nucleated cell counts. TCRdb keeps only in-frame clones here, not all; method: immunoSEQ multiplex PCR. V, J and clone size were drawn from that table, and D and trimming were deduced from the DNA. The sample carries about 280,000 clones, 75% to 85% recorded once. The sequence was obtained from a man in his forties or fifties with active or convalescent COVID-19. Sequenced material: peripheral blood.

CDR3 protein: CASQRDSAYNEQFF. The CDR3 nucleotides are TGTGCCAGCCAGCGGGATAGCGCCTACAATGAGCAGTTCTTC. The chain links TRBV7-9 to TRBJ2-1; 7 nucleotides line up with TRBD2. The CDR3 length is 14 residues. Trimming at V came to 8 bases and at J to 2 bases, leaving 6 bases not matched to a gene. The germline CDR1 and CDR2 sequences are SEHNR and FQNEAQ (reference sequence).